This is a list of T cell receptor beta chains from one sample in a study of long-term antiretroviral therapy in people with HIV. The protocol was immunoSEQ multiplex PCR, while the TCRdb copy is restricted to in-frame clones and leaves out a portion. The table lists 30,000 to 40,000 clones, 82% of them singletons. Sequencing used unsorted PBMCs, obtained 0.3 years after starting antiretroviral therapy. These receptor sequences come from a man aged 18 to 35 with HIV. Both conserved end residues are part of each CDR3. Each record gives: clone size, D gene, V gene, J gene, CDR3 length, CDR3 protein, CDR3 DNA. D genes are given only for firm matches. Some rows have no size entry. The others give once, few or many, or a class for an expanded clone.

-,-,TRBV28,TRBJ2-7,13,CASSLPLGYEQYF,TGTGCCAGCAGCCTCCCCCTGGGATACGAGCAGTACTTC
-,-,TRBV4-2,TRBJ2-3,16,CASSPHTRASTDTQYF,TGTGCCAGCAGCCCCCATACTCGGGCGAGCACAGATACGCAGTATTTT
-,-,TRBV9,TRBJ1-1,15,CASSVVVGVGTEAFF,TGTGCCAGCAGCGTAGTAGTAGGGGTAGGAACTGAAGCTTTCTTT
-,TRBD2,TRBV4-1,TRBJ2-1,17,CASSQDGSGSSYNEQFF,TGCGCCAGCAGCCAAGACGGGAGCGGGAGCTCCTACAATGAGCAGTTCTTC
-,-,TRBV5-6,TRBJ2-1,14,CASSLRYRVGEQFF,TGTGCCAGCAGCCTAAGATACAGGGTTGGGGAGCAGTTCTTC
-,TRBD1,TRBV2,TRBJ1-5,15,CASSGGGQLNQPQHF,TGTGCCAGCAGTGGGGGGGGACAGCTCAATCAGCCCCAGCATTTT
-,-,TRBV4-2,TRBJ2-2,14,CASSHGPNTGELFF,TGTGCCAGCAGCCACGGACCTAACACCGGGGAGCTGTTTTTT
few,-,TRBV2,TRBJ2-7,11,CASSLSYEQYF,TGTGCCAGCAGTCTCTCCTACGAGCAGTACTTC
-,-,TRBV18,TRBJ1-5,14,CASSPSGINQPQHF,TGTGCCAGCTCACCTTCGGGGATCAATCAGCCCCAGCATTTT
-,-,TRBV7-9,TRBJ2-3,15,CASSHGGAYTDTQYF,TGTGCCAGCAGCCATGGGGGGGCCTACACAGATACGCAGTATTTT
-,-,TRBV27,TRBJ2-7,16,CASSLLATLVPYEQYF,TGTGCCAGCAGTTTATTGGCCACTTTGGTCCCCTACGAGCAGTACTTC
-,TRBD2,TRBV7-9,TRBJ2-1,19,CASSLTIGTSGSGGNEQFF,TGTGCCAGCAGCTTAACTATCGGGACTAGCGGGAGCGGGGGGAATGAGCAGTTCTTC
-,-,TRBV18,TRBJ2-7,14,CASSSTRTIREQYF,TGTGCCAGCTCATCGACAAGGACTATAAGGGAGCAGTACTTC
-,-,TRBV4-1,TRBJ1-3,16,CASSPSDRDSGNTIYF,TGCGCCAGCAGCCCCTCGGACAGAGACTCTGGAAACACCATATATTTT
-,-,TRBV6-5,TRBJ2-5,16,CASSYSQGSLLETQYF,TGTGCCAGCAGTTACTCTCAAGGCAGCTTATTGGAGACCCAGTACTTC
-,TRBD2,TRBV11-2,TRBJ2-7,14,CASSTGTSVAEQYF,TGTGCCAGCAGTACCGGGACTAGCGTAGCCGAGCAGTACTTC
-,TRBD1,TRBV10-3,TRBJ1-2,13,CASTGGADYGYTF,TGTGCCAGCACAGGGGGCGCGGACTATGGCTACACCTTC
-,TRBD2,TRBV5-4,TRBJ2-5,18,CASSLDFSSGRQGETQYF,TGTGCCAGCAGCTTGGATTTTTCTAGCGGGAGGCAGGGAGAGACCCAGTACTTC
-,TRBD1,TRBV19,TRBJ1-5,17,CASSMGGQKKRNQPQHF,TGTGCCAGTAGTATGGGGGGACAGAAAAAAAGGAATCAGCCCCAGCATTTT
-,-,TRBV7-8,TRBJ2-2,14,CASSSSLGTGELFF,TGTGCCAGCAGCTCCTCCCTGGGCACCGGGGAGCTGTTTTTT
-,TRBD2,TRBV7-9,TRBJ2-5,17,CASSSAGGAGVPETQYF,TGTGCCAGCAGCTCCGCGGGGGGAGCGGGAGTACCAGAGACCCAGTACTTC
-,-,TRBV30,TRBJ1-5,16,CAWRKRTEHSNQPQHF,TGTGCCTGGAGGAAGAGGACAGAACATAGCAATCAGCCCCAGCATTTT
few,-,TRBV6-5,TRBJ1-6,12,CASSYKNSPLHF,TGTGCCAGCAGTTACAAGAATTCACCCCTCCACTTT
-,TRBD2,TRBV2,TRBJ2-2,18,CASSVELAGDLNTGELFF,TGTGCCAGCAGTGTCGAACTAGCGGGGGACCTTAACACCGGGGAGCTGTTTTTT
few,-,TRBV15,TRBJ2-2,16,CATSRGLTSNTGELFF,TGTGCCACCAGCAGAGGACTAACTTCGAACACCGGGGAGCTGTTTTTT
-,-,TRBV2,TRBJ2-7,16,CASSERRTVLGYEQYF,TGTGCCAGCAGTGAAAGAAGGACCGTCCTCGGGTACGAGCAGTACTTC
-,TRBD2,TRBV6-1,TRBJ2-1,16,CASSEVGDRAGAEQFF,TGTGCCAGCAGTGAAGTAGGGGATCGAGCGGGAGCGGAGCAGTTCTTC
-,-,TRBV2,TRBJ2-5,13,CASRPTGRETQYF,TGTGCCAGCAGACCTACAGGGCGGGAGACCCAGTACTTC
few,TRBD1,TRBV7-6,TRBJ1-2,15,CASSAGTGSNYGYTF,TGTGCCAGCAGCGCAGGGACAGGGAGTAACTATGGCTACACCTTC
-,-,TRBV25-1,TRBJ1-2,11,CASREGGGYTF,TGTGCCAGCAGAGAGGGGGGTGGCTACACCTTC
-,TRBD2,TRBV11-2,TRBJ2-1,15,CASSLGTSGYNEQFF,TGTGCCAGCAGCTTAGGGACTAGCGGCTACAATGAGCAGTTCTTC
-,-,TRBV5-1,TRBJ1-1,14,CASSGGLSGLEAFF,TGCGCCAGCAGCGGTGGGTTGTCGGGCCTTGAAGCTTTCTTT
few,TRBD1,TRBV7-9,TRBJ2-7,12,CASSRDRDEQYF,TGTGCCAGCAGCCGAGACAGGGACGAGCAGTACTTC
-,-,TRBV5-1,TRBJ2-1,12,CASSSTGNEQFF,TGCGCCAGCAGCTCGACAGGTAATGAGCAGTTCTTC
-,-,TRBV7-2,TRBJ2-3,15,CASSRMSGDTDTQYF,TGTGCCAGCAGCCGTATGTCGGGAGACACAGATACGCAGTATTTT
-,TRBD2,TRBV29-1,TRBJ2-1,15,CSVRGLAGVYNEQFF,TGCAGCGTCCGGGGACTAGCGGGAGTTTACAATGAGCAGTTCTTC
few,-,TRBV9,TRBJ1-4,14,CASSAGSGNEKLFF,TGTGCCAGCAGCGCAGGGTCGGGTAATGAAAAACTGTTTTTT
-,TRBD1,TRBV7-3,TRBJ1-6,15,CASSISTGGSSPLHF,TGTGCCAGCAGCATCTCCACAGGGGGCAGTTCACCCCTCCACTTT
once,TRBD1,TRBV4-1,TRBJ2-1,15,CASSPGQVGYNEQFF,TGCGCCAGCAGCCCCGGACAGGTCGGATACAATGAGCAGTTCTTC
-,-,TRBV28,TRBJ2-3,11,CASILGDTQYF,TGTGCCAGCATACTTGGGGATACGCAGTATTTT
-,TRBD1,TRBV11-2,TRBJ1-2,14,CASSPTRTGYGYTF,TGTGCCAGCAGCCCGACCCGGACAGGGTATGGCTACACCTTC
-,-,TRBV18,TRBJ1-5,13,CASSPGSNQPQHF,TGTGCCAGCTCACCAGGGAGCAATCAGCCCCAGCATTTT
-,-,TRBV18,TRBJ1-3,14,CASSRSGSGNTIYF,TGTGCCAGCTCACGGAGTGGGTCCGGAAACACCATATATTTT
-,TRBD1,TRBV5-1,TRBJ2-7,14,CASSSGQGGSEQYF,TGCGCCAGCAGCTCGGGACAGGGGGGTAGCGAGCAGTACTTC
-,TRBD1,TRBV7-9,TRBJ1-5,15,CASSYGGQGTGPQHF,TGTGCCAGCAGCTATGGGGGACAGGGCACAGGTCCCCAGCATTTT
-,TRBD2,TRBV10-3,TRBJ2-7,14,CAISGSSGSYEQYF,TGTGCCATCAGTGGGTCTAGCGGGAGCTACGAGCAGTACTTC
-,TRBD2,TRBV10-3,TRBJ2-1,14,CAITSGGAYNEQFF,TGTGCCATCACTAGCGGGGGAGCGTACAATGAGCAGTTCTTC
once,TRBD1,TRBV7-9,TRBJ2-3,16,CASSSTTGEDTDTQYF,TGTGCCAGCAGCTCAACGACAGGGGAGGACACAGATACGCAGTATTTT
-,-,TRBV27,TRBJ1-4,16,CASSLVGGSGPYELFF,TGTGCCAGCAGTTTAGTGGGGGGTAGTGGCCCGTACGAACTGTTTTTT
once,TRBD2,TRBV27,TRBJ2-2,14,CASTLAGRNGELFF,TGTGCCAGCACATTAGCGGGAAGGAACGGGGAGCTGTTTTTT
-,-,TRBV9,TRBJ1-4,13,CASSEGTDEKLFF,TGTGCCAGCAGCGAGGGCACAGATGAAAAACTGTTTTTT
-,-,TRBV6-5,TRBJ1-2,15,CASSFRGLGGYGYTF,TGTGCCAGCAGTTTTCGGGGGCTCGGGGGCTATGGCTACACCTTC
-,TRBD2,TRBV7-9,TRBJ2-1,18,CASSVFTTSGSSYNEQFF,TGTGCCAGCAGCGTATTCACGACTAGCGGGAGCTCCTACAATGAGCAGTTCTTC
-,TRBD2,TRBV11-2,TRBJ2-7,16,CASSLDGTSGNYEQYF,TGTGCCAGCAGCTTAGACGGGACTAGCGGTAATTACGAGCAGTACTTC
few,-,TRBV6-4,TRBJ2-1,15,CASSDTVADYNEQFF,TGTGCCAGCAGTGACACGGTAGCTGATTACAATGAGCAGTTCTTC